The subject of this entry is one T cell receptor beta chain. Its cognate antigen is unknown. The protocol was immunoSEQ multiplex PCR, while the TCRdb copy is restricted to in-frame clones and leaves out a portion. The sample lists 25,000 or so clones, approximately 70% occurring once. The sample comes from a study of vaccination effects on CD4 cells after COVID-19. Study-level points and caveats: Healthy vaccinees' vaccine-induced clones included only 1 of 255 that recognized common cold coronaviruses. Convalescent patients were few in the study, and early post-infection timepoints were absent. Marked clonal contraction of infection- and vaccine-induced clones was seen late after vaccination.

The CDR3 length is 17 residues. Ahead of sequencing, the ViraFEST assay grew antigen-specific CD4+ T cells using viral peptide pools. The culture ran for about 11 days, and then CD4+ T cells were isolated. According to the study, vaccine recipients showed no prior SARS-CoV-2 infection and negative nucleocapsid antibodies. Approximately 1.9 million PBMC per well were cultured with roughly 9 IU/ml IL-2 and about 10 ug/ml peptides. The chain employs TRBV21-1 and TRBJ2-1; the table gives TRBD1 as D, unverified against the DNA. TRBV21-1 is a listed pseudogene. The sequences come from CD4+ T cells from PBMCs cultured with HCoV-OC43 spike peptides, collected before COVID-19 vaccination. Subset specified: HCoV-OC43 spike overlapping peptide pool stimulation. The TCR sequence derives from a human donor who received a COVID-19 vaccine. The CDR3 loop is CASSKVRTGGGYNEQFF. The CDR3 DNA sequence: TGTGCCAGCAGCAAAGTTAGGACAGGGGGAGGATACAATGAGCAGTTCTTC.